This T cell receptor beta chain was profiled in a study of cytomegalovirus exposure and HLA in healthy donors. For the study at large: Roughly 180 million T cells yielded roughly 120 million unique TCR beta sequences in earlier analysis.

The CDR3 has 14 amino acids. Germline V gene lookup returns CDR1 SGHRS and CDR2 YFSETQ. V was shortened by 0 bases and J by 6 bases, with 10 bases between the two germline ends. This clone was found once. Antigen: not known. Findings of the study overall: The investigators catalogued 164 TCR beta chains as cytomegalovirus-associated. Analysis performed later found around 15,000 TCR beta sequences associated with HLA alleles at 0.05 false discovery rate.

60 Vbeta and 13 Jbeta primers were used in PCR. Repertoires were generated with immunoSEQ multiplex PCR, while TCRdb's copy carries only in-frame clones and drops some. The data show around 91,000 clones, 78% seen once. The chain links TRBV5-1 to TRBJ2-1; D remains unclear. The specimen was PBMCs. The receptor was isolated from a male donor in good health and CMV-seropositive. CDR3 DNA sequence: TGCGCCAGCAGCTTGGGAGACTCACCCAATGAGCAGTTCTTC. Its protein product is CASSLGDSPNEQFF. The whole variable domain, remainder taken from reference TRBV5-1 and TRBJ2-1, is KAGVTQTPRYLIKTRGQQVTLSCSPISGHRSVSWYQQTPGQGLQFLFEYFSETQRNKGNFPGRFSGRQFSNSRSEMNVSTLELGDSALYLCASSLGDSPNEQFFGPGTRLTVL.